The present T cell receptor (beta chain) was sequenced within a study of CD8 T cells in ankylosing spondylitis. A quantitative 5'-RACE method, one with molecular barcodes, was used to make TCR beta libraries. TCRdb ran MiXCR on the 5' RACE reads and lists one entry per CDR3 protein. The table lists 200,000 to 250,000 distinct CDR3 sequences, over 9.5% of them singletons. This CDR3 region has 14 residues. V gave up 3 bases and J gave up 5 bases; unmatched junction bases: 6. Germline CDR1 and CDR2: KGHSH and LQKENI. This clonotype was detected many times. The antigen is undetermined. Study observations and caveats: Seemingly distinctive of ankylosing spondylitis blood was a TCR beta motif formed by eight highly homologous variants.

This sequence joins TRBV18 and TRBJ2-5, with 7 positions matching TRBD2. Sequencing was done on a sample of blood, either unsorted or a sorted T cell fraction (not recorded which). The sequence was obtained from a male donor with ankylosing spondylitis or in good health (not recorded which). The CDR3 bases are TGTGCCAGCTCACCCGGGGGGTTCCGCGAGACCCAGTACTTC. Encoded protein: CASSPGGFRETQYF. Filled out from reference TRBV18 and TRBJ2-5, the complete variable domain reads NAGVMQNPRHLVRRRGQEARLRCSPMKGHSHVYWYRQLPEEGLKFMVYLQKENIIDESGMPKERFSAEFPKEGPSILRIQQVVRGDSAAYFCASSPGGFRETQYFGPGTRLLVL.